The 5 T cell receptor beta chains below all came from one sample that was sequenced in a study of blood T cells in healthy people across ages. PCR was performed a second time for about 7 to 12 cycles using a sample-barcoded 5' primer and a J-beta primer mix. TCRdb reprocessed the 5' RACE reads via MiXCR and lists one record per CDR3 protein. The repertoire holds roughly 800,000 distinct CDR3 sequences, with approximately 25% as singletons. The sample also formed part of further work on T cells of mothers and their children.

Sequenced input: blood. The source is a boy aged 5-17 years in good health.

The chain employs TRBV24-1 and TRBJ2-3; 7 bases match TRBD1. The CDR3 has 16 residues. V lost 5 bases and J lost 3; bases outside the gene matches: 10. Germline loops: CDR1 KGHDR, CDR2 SFDVKD. The CDR3 DNA is TGTGCCACCAGTGGTACCGGGACAGAGGTTACAGATACGCAGTATTTT. Amino acids: CATSGTGTEVTDTQYF.

V and J are TRBV15 and TRBJ2-7, with 11 bases that match TRBD1. CDR3 size: 15 residues. V was pared by 1 base and J by 3 bases, with 2 bases of the junction left unmatched. CDR1 LNHNV and CDR2 YYDKDF come from the germline V gene (reference sequence). CDR3 DNA sequence: TGTGCCACCAGCAGAGGGGGACAGGGGGACTACGAGCAGTACTTC. Its protein is CATSRGGQGDYEQYF.

Ten or more counts support this clonotype. The chain has TRBV29-1 and TRBJ2-5; perhaps TRBD2 as D (5 bases). V shed 1 base and J shed 4 bases, with 10 bases lying between them. This CDR3 is built from 13 residues. Germline loops: CDR1 SQVTM, CDR2 ANQGSEA. CDR3 sequence reads: CSVEAGVLETQYF. In DNA, the CDR3 is TGCAGCGTTGAAGCCGGGGTACTAGAGACCCAGTACTTC.

This clonotype was seen only a few times. The chain uses TRBV28 and TRBJ1-2; D gene ambiguous. The V end lost 2 bases, the J end lost 4 bases, and 11 bases lay between the germline ends. The CDR3 loop spans 14 amino acids. Germline CDR1 reads MDHEN; CDR2 reads SYDVKM. Here the CDR3 reads CASSLRQEGYGYTF. DNA of the CDR3: TGTGCCAGCAGTTTACGTCAGGAGGGCTATGGCTACACCTTC.

The chain links TRBV6-2 or TRBV6-3 to TRBJ2-7; the D is unclear. This CDR3 has 16 amino acids. With 2 bases removed from V and 5 bases from J, the gap between germline ends came to 19 bases. Per the germline V gene, CDR1 is MNHEY and CDR2 is SVGEGT. The CDR3 spells CASSYPTPGREDEQYF. The CDR3 DNA reads as TGTGCCAGCAGTTACCCCACCCCCGGGCGCGAGGACGAGCAGTACTTC.